This TCR beta chain was obtained from a study of cytomegalovirus exposure and HLA in healthy donors. As concerns this clone: Its antigen is not identified.

A multiplex PCR was run with 60 Vbeta primers and 13 Jbeta primers. The protocol was immunoSEQ multiplex PCR, while the TCRdb copy is restricted to in-frame clones and leaves out a portion. The table includes some 71,000 clones, about 71% detected once. Findings of the study overall: It was only CMV serostatus that was available as immune exposure information. When a later analysis was performed, an Asian-associated ancestry cluster reportedly had fewer N-insertions than the approximately 690-donor mean. In a later analysis, a missense DCLRE1C variant was linked to TCR beta V- and J-gene trimming.

Sequenced input: PBMCs. The TCR originated in a woman aged 45 to 65 in good health and CMV-seropositive.

CDR3 DNA: TGCGCCAGCAGCCAAGACTGGGGTCAGGGGGATAACGAGCAGTACTTC. Encoded protein: CASSQDWGQGDNEQYF. The chain is built from TRBV4-3 and TRBJ2-7, with 7 bases identical to TRBD1. This CDR3 is built from 16 residues. Germline CDR1 reads LGHNA; CDR2 reads YSLEER. Losses at the gene ends were 0 bases for V and 5 bases for J; bases not matched to a gene: 10.